The 5 T cell receptor beta chains reported below all come from one sample, sequenced in a study of blood T cell repertoires in COVID-19. Libraries were prepared by immunoSEQ multiplex PCR; TCRdb keeps only in-frame clonotypes and omits some of them. The table lists tens of thousands of clones, over 80% of them singletons. Sample: peripheral blood. The receptors derive from a man aged 45-60 years with active COVID-19.

The CDR3 reads CASSQRTGRTEAFF. CDR3 nucleotide sequence: TGCGCCAGCAGCCAAAGGACAGGGCGGACTGAAGCTTTCTTT. The J gene is TRBJ1-1, the V gene TRBV5-1, with 8 bases identical to TRBD1. From germline, CDR1 is SGHRS and CDR2 YFSETQ. Losses at the gene ends were 4 bases for V and 5 bases for J; bases not matched to a gene: 7. The length of the CDR3 is 14 residues.

V usage is TRBV6-2 or TRBV6-3 and J usage is TRBJ1-1; D not resolved. Germline V gene data show CDR1 as MNHEY and CDR2 as SVGEGT. Deletions cut 2 bases from V and 5 bases from J, with 6 bases between. This CDR3 has 12 amino acids. DNA of the CDR3: TGTGCCAGCAGTTACCGGTTGACTGAAGCTTTCTTT. Its protein is CASSYRLTEAFF.

This chain links TRBV7-2 with TRBJ1-1; D may be TRBD1 (6 bases). This CDR3 is built from 14 residues. Trimming took off 1 base at V and 10 bases at J, with 16 bases between the two ends. CDR1 SGHTA and CDR2 FQGNSA come from the germline V gene. The CDR3 sequence is CASSLDPQGRAAFF. CDR3 bases: TGTGCCAGCAGCTTAGATCCCCAGGGGCGCGCAGCTTTCTTT.

The rearrangement links TRBV5-1 to TRBJ1-1; 7 nucleotides agree with TRBD1. V trimming: 4 bases; J trimming: 0 bases; junction bases outside the gene matches: 6. This CDR3 spans 15 amino acids. Looked up from germline, CDR1 is SGHRS and CDR2 is YFSETQ. Here the CDR3 reads CASSIRTGLNTEAFF. DNA of the CDR3: TGCGCCAGCAGCATCAGGACAGGCCTGAACACTGAAGCTTTCTTT.

V usage is TRBV4-3 and J usage is TRBJ1-4, with TRBD1 matching over 10 bases. V lost 1 base to trimming and J lost 12 bases; unmatched junction nucleotides: 11. CDR1 is LGHNA and CDR2 is YSLEER in the germline V gene. The CDR3 loop spans 16 amino acids. CDR3 DNA: TGCGCCAGCAGCCAAGGGCCCGGGACAGGGGCCGTTGAACTGTTTTTT. This encodes CASSQGPGTGAVELFF.